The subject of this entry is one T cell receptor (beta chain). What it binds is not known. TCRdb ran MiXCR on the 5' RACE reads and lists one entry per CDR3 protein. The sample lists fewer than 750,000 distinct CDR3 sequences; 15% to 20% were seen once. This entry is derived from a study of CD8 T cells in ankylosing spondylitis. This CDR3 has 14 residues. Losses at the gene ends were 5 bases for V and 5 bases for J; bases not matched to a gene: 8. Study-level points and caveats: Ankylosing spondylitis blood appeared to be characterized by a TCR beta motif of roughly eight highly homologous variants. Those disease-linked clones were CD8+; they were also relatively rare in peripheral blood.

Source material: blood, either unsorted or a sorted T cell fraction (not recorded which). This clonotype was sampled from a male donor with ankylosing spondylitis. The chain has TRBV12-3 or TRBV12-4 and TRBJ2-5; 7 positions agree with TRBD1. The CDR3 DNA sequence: TGTGCCAGCAGTCATACAGGGGTGGGGGAGACCCAGTACTTC. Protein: CASSHTGVGETQYF.